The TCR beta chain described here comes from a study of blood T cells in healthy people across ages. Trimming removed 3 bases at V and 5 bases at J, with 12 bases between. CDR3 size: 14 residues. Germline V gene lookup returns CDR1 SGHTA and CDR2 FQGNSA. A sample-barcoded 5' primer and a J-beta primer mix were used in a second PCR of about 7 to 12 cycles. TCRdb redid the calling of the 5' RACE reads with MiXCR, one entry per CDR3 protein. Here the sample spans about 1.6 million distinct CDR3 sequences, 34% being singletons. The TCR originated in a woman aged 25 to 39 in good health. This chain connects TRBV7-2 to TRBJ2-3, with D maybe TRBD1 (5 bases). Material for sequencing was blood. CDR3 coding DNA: TGTGCCAGCAGCTTGGGTGGGCAGGGAGATACGCAGTATTTT. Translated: CASSLGGQGDTQYF.